The rows below give T cell receptor beta chains drawn from one sample of a study of cytomegalovirus exposure and HLA in healthy donors. Sequencing used immunoSEQ multiplex PCR; TCRdb keeps in-frame clones, though not all of them. This sample has about 160,000 clones, with around four fifths found just once. Sequencing input: PBMCs. These receptors all come from a female donor in good health and CMV-seronegative. Both conserved end residues are part of each CDR3. A D gene is named only where the DNA matches it firmly. Expanded clones get a size class; other rows say once, few or many, or leave the size out.

v_call: TRBV5-1; d_call: TRBD1; j_call: TRBJ1-5; clone_size: -; cdr3_nt: TGCGCCAGCAGCTTGGAAGGGGGCAGCACCCTTGAGAATCAGCCCCAGCATTTT; cdr3_aa: CASSLEGGSTLENQPQHF
v_call: TRBV15; d_call: -; j_call: TRBJ1-6; clone_size: -; cdr3_nt: TGTGCCACCAGCAGAGATCATCAGGCACCTAATTCACCCCTCCACTTT; cdr3_aa: CATSRDHQAPNSPLHF
v_call: TRBV5-4; d_call: TRBD1; j_call: TRBJ2-5; clone_size: -; cdr3_nt: TGTGCCAGCAGTAAGTGGGGGACAGGGGAAGAAGAGACCCAGTACTTC; cdr3_aa: CASSKWGTGEEETQYF
v_call: TRBV5-5; d_call: -; j_call: TRBJ1-4; clone_size: -; cdr3_nt: TGTGCCAGCAGCTTGGCTCAGGCAACTAATGAAAAACTGTTTTTT; cdr3_aa: CASSLAQATNEKLFF
v_call: TRBV6-5; d_call: TRBD1; j_call: TRBJ1-1; clone_size: -; cdr3_nt: TGTGCCAGCAGCCTCGGAGGGGGCAAAACTGAAGCTTTCTTT; cdr3_aa: CASSLGGGKTEAFF
v_call: TRBV2; d_call: TRBD1; j_call: TRBJ1-4; clone_size: -; cdr3_nt: TGTGCCAGCAGTGAATGGCGACAGGGTAATGAAAAACTGTTTTTT; cdr3_aa: CASSEWRQGNEKLFF
v_call: TRBV7-8; d_call: -; j_call: TRBJ2-5; clone_size: -; cdr3_nt: TGTGCCAGCAGCTCCTCTAGGGCGGGTCCACGAGGACAAGAGACCCAGTACTTC; cdr3_aa: CASSSSRAGPRGQETQYF
v_call: TRBV2; d_call: TRBD1; j_call: TRBJ1-6; clone_size: once; cdr3_nt: TGTGCCAGAGAGAGACAGGGGAGAAGTTCACCCCTCCACTTT; cdr3_aa: CARERQGRSSPLHF
v_call: TRBV6-5; d_call: TRBD1; j_call: TRBJ1-2; clone_size: few; cdr3_nt: TGTGCCAGCAGTCTCCGGGACAGGTCCCCCGGCTACACCTTC; cdr3_aa: CASSLRDRSPGYTF
v_call: TRBV5-1; d_call: TRBD1; j_call: TRBJ2-2; clone_size: -; cdr3_nt: TGCGCCAGCAGCTCACAGGGGGGCGACACCGGGGAGCTGTTTTTT; cdr3_aa: CASSSQGGDTGELFF
v_call: TRBV2; d_call: -; j_call: TRBJ2-5; clone_size: -; cdr3_nt: TGTGCCGCCGCTCGGACAGAGGCGCAGACCCAGTACTTC; cdr3_aa: CAAARTEAQTQYF
v_call: TRBV30; d_call: -; j_call: TRBJ1-2; clone_size: -; cdr3_nt: TGTGCCTGGAGTGTAGGGGACAATAGCTATGGCTACACCTTC; cdr3_aa: CAWSVGDNSYGYTF
v_call: TRBV5-6; d_call: TRBD1; j_call: TRBJ1-1; clone_size: -; cdr3_nt: TGTGCCAGCAGGGGGACAGGGGGCACTGAAGCTTTCTTT; cdr3_aa: CASRGTGGTEAFF
v_call: TRBV7-2; d_call: -; j_call: TRBJ2-7; clone_size: -; cdr3_nt: TGTGCCAGCAGCTTACACTCCTACGAGCAGTACTTC; cdr3_aa: CASSLHSYEQYF
v_call: TRBV10-2; d_call: TRBD2; j_call: TRBJ2-3; clone_size: -; cdr3_nt: TGCGCCAATCCTCCGGGACTAGCGCGCCATACGCAGTATTTT; cdr3_aa: CANPPGLARHTQYF
v_call: TRBV5-1; d_call: -; j_call: TRBJ1-2; clone_size: -; cdr3_nt: TGCGCCAGCAGCTTGGCCAGCATTAGTATCCAGGGATCCAATAACTATGGCTACACCTTC; cdr3_aa: CASSLASISIQGSNNYGYTF
v_call: TRBV2; d_call: TRBD2; j_call: TRBJ2-1; clone_size: few; cdr3_nt: TGTGCCAGCAGTGAGGGGAGCGGGAGGGCCACTCTCTCCTACAATGAGCAGTTCTTC; cdr3_aa: CASSEGSGRATLSYNEQFF
v_call: TRBV7-9; d_call: -; j_call: TRBJ1-3; clone_size: -; cdr3_nt: TGTGCCAGCAGCCTCGACGGAGCCTCTGGAAACACCATATATTTT; cdr3_aa: CASSLDGASGNTIYF
v_call: TRBV14; d_call: TRBD2; j_call: TRBJ2-1; clone_size: -; cdr3_nt: TGTGCCAGCAGCCTTCTGACAGCGGGGGGGGACAATGAGCAGTTCTTC; cdr3_aa: CASSLLTAGGDNEQFF
v_call: TRBV7-2; d_call: -; j_call: TRBJ2-5; clone_size: -; cdr3_nt: TGTGCCAGCAGCTTAGAGCGGGAAGAGACCCAGTACTTC; cdr3_aa: CASSLEREETQYF
v_call: TRBV6-1; d_call: TRBD1; j_call: TRBJ1-4; clone_size: few; cdr3_nt: TGTGCCAGCACCCGGGACAGGCCGAGTGAAAAACTGTTTTTT; cdr3_aa: CASTRDRPSEKLFF
v_call: TRBV2; d_call: TRBD2; j_call: TRBJ2-1; clone_size: -; cdr3_nt: TGTGCCAGCAGTGAAGGGACTAGCAATGAGCAGTTCTTC; cdr3_aa: CASSEGTSNEQFF
v_call: TRBV2; d_call: TRBD2; j_call: TRBJ2-5; clone_size: once; cdr3_nt: TGTGCCAGCAGTGGACCAGGACCGGGACTAGCGGAGACCCAGTACTTC; cdr3_aa: CASSGPGPGLAETQYF
v_call: TRBV7-9; d_call: -; j_call: TRBJ1-1; clone_size: -; cdr3_nt: TGTGCCAGCAGCTACTACAGGGCCCAGAACACTGAAGCTTTCTTT; cdr3_aa: CASSYYRAQNTEAFF
v_call: TRBV6-5; d_call: TRBD2; j_call: TRBJ2-7; clone_size: -; cdr3_nt: TGTGCCAGCAGCCCCGGGGGGGGTGGCGAGCAGTACTTC; cdr3_aa: CASSPGGGGEQYF
v_call: TRBV28; d_call: -; j_call: TRBJ1-2; clone_size: -; cdr3_nt: TGTGCCAGCAGTTTATCCCATCTCCCGGAGAGTAGTGGCTACACCTTC; cdr3_aa: CASSLSHLPESSGYTF
v_call: TRBV30; d_call: TRBD1; j_call: TRBJ1-5; clone_size: -; cdr3_nt: TGTGCCGGGGGGACAGGGCAAAATCAGCCCCAGCATTTT; cdr3_aa: CAGGTGQNQPQHF
v_call: TRBV2; d_call: TRBD1; j_call: TRBJ1-2; clone_size: -; cdr3_nt: TGTGCCAGCAATCAGGGGGTATTAAACTATGGCTACACCTTC; cdr3_aa: CASNQGVLNYGYTF
v_call: TRBV6-5; d_call: -; j_call: TRBJ2-2; clone_size: -; cdr3_nt: TGTGCCAGCAGTTACGCGGTTGCCAACACCGGGGAGCTGTTTTTT; cdr3_aa: CASSYAVANTGELFF
v_call: TRBV2; d_call: -; j_call: TRBJ2-1; clone_size: few; cdr3_nt: TGTGCCAGCAAATGGGCGGGGTACAATGAGCAGTTCTTC; cdr3_aa: CASKWAGYNEQFF
v_call: TRBV5-6; d_call: -; j_call: TRBJ1-3; clone_size: -; cdr3_nt: TGTGCCAGCAGCTTCAGGGTGGGAAACACCATATATTTT; cdr3_aa: CASSFRVGNTIYF
v_call: TRBV7-9; d_call: TRBD2; j_call: TRBJ2-1; clone_size: few; cdr3_nt: TGTGCCAGCAGCTTAGGTCGACTAGCGGGAAGAAATGAGCAGTTCTTC; cdr3_aa: CASSLGRLAGRNEQFF
v_call: TRBV6-1; d_call: -; j_call: TRBJ1-6; clone_size: -; cdr3_nt: TGTGCCAGTGAGGTGGCTGAAACCAATTCACCCCTCCACTTT; cdr3_aa: CASEVAETNSPLHF
v_call: TRBV19; d_call: TRBD1; j_call: TRBJ1-2; clone_size: -; cdr3_nt: TGTGCCAGTAGTGAGGAGGGGGACAGGGGCGGATGGTATGGCTACACCTTC; cdr3_aa: CASSEEGDRGGWYGYTF
v_call: TRBV28; d_call: -; j_call: TRBJ1-5; clone_size: -; cdr3_nt: TGTGCCAGCAGCCCCGCTATGTCGAGAGGCAATCAGCCCCAGCATTTT; cdr3_aa: CASSPAMSRGNQPQHF
v_call: TRBV7-2; d_call: TRBD2; j_call: TRBJ2-3; clone_size: once; cdr3_nt: TGTGCCAGCAGCTTAGAACTAGCGACAGATACGCAGTATTTT; cdr3_aa: CASSLELATDTQYF
v_call: TRBV11-1; d_call: TRBD1; j_call: TRBJ1-3; clone_size: -; cdr3_nt: TGTGCCAGCAGCGTGGACAGGGCTGGAAACACCATATATTTT; cdr3_aa: CASSVDRAGNTIYF
v_call: TRBV30; d_call: -; j_call: TRBJ2-5; clone_size: -; cdr3_nt: TGTGCCTGGAGTCGGACAATCCAAGGGACCCAGTACTTC; cdr3_aa: CAWSRTIQGTQYF
v_call: TRBV5-1; d_call: -; j_call: TRBJ2-1; clone_size: -; cdr3_nt: TGCGCCAGCAGCGAACAGGGCTCCTACAATGAGCAGTTCTTC; cdr3_aa: CASSEQGSYNEQFF
v_call: TRBV11-2; d_call: TRBD1; j_call: TRBJ1-4; clone_size: once; cdr3_nt: TGTGCCAGCAGCCGGGACAGGGTGGAGTCGGGTGAAAAACTGTTTTTT; cdr3_aa: CASSRDRVESGEKLFF
v_call: TRBV30; d_call: -; j_call: TRBJ2-7; clone_size: few; cdr3_nt: TGTGCCTGGAGTAAGGGGCCCCCCTACGAGCAGTACTTC; cdr3_aa: CAWSKGPPYEQYF
v_call: TRBV19; d_call: -; j_call: TRBJ1-5; clone_size: -; cdr3_nt: TGTGCCAGTAGTATAGATCACGGGGGGCTTCAGCCCCAGCATTTT; cdr3_aa: CASSIDHGGLQPQHF
v_call: TRBV11-3; d_call: -; j_call: TRBJ2-3; clone_size: -; cdr3_nt: TGTGCCAGCAGCTTAGGCCGGTTGGATACGCAGTATTTT; cdr3_aa: CASSLGRLDTQYF
v_call: TRBV25-1; d_call: -; j_call: TRBJ2-2; clone_size: many; cdr3_nt: TGTGCCAGCAGTGCGGGAGCTCCGGGAGTGCTGCACACCGGGGAGCTGTTTTTT; cdr3_aa: CASSAGAPGVLHTGELFF
v_call: TRBV19; d_call: -; j_call: TRBJ1-2; clone_size: -; cdr3_nt: TGTGCCAGTAGTGATCGGGGTTTTGGCTACACCTTC; cdr3_aa: CASSDRGFGYTF
v_call: TRBV11-2; d_call: TRBD2; j_call: TRBJ2-7; clone_size: -; cdr3_nt: TGTGCCAGCAGCCCTCAACTAGCGGGAGTGACCGAGCAGTACTTC; cdr3_aa: CASSPQLAGVTEQYF
v_call: TRBV29-1; d_call: TRBD1; j_call: TRBJ1-1; clone_size: -; cdr3_nt: TGCAGCGTGGGACAGGGTGAGGGGACTGAAGCTTTCTTT; cdr3_aa: CSVGQGEGTEAFF
v_call: TRBV13; d_call: -; j_call: TRBJ2-5; clone_size: -; cdr3_nt: TGTGCCAGCAGCGCCCTGGGCGGGGACCAAGAGACCCAGTACTTC; cdr3_aa: CASSALGGDQETQYF
v_call: TRBV7-9; d_call: TRBD1; j_call: TRBJ1-4; clone_size: -; cdr3_nt: TGTGCCAGCAGCATGGGACAGCCCAATGAAAAACTGTTTTTT; cdr3_aa: CASSMGQPNEKLFF
v_call: TRBV6-5; d_call: TRBD1; j_call: TRBJ1-2; clone_size: -; cdr3_nt: TGTGCCAGCAGTTACTCCAGGGGGGTTGGCTACACCTTC; cdr3_aa: CASSYSRGVGYTF
v_call: TRBV29-1; d_call: -; j_call: TRBJ1-1; clone_size: few; cdr3_nt: TGCAGCGTTGAATTCGGGAGGGACACTGAAGCTTTCTTT; cdr3_aa: CSVEFGRDTEAFF
v_call: TRBV7-3; d_call: TRBD1; j_call: TRBJ1-2; clone_size: -; cdr3_nt: TGTGCCAGCAGCCGGGGACAGGGTGAGGGCTACACCTTC; cdr3_aa: CASSRGQGEGYTF
v_call: TRBV30; d_call: TRBD2; j_call: TRBJ2-5; clone_size: few; cdr3_nt: TGTGCCACAAAGGCGATAGCGGGGGACCCCCGGGAGACCCAGTACTTC; cdr3_aa: CATKAIAGDPRETQYF
v_call: TRBV5-1; d_call: TRBD2; j_call: TRBJ2-5; clone_size: -; cdr3_nt: TGCGCCAGCAGGACTAGCGGGGCGGGAGAGCAGTACTTC; cdr3_aa: CASRTSGAGEQYF
v_call: TRBV5-1; d_call: TRBD1; j_call: TRBJ2-1; clone_size: -; cdr3_nt: TGCGCCAGCAGCTCACAGGGGAGCTCCTACAATGAGCAGTTCTTC; cdr3_aa: CASSSQGSSYNEQFF
v_call: TRBV10-3; d_call: TRBD1; j_call: TRBJ1-2; clone_size: once; cdr3_nt: TGTGCCACCGTGGACAGGGGGGTCTATGGCTACACCTTC; cdr3_aa: CATVDRGVYGYTF
v_call: TRBV7-2; d_call: -; j_call: TRBJ1-1; clone_size: -; cdr3_nt: TGTGCCAGCAGCTTAGTCCTACCGAGGGGGGGTATGAACACTGAAGCTTTCTTT; cdr3_aa: CASSLVLPRGGMNTEAFF
v_call: TRBV5-1; d_call: TRBD1; j_call: TRBJ2-7; clone_size: -; cdr3_nt: TGCGCCAGCAGCTGGGGACAGGGCCGAACCTACGAGCAGTACTTC; cdr3_aa: CASSWGQGRTYEQYF
v_call: TRBV7-6; d_call: TRBD1; j_call: TRBJ1-1; clone_size: -; cdr3_nt: TGTGCCAGCAGCTTAGAGGCAGGGGGTACGAACACTGAAGCTTTCTTT; cdr3_aa: CASSLEAGGTNTEAFF
v_call: TRBV5-1; d_call: TRBD1; j_call: TRBJ2-7; clone_size: -; cdr3_nt: TGCGCCAGCAGCGCGAACCGGGACAGGGGCGAGCAGTACTTC; cdr3_aa: CASSANRDRGEQYF